Listed below are T cell receptor beta chains from one sample, sequenced in a study of early T cells in non-severe SARS-CoV-2 infection. TCRdb fed the 5' RACE reads into MiXCR, producing one record per CDR3 protein. The data contain tens of thousands of distinct CDR3 sequences, 10% of them singletons. Material: whole blood. These receptors came from an adult who was a healthcare worker with PCR-confirmed SARS-CoV-2 infection or an uninfected control (not recorded which). Both conserved end residues are part of each CDR3. The order of the fields is V gene, clone size, J gene, CDR3 protein. Expanded clones get a size class; other rows say once, few or many, or leave the size out.

v_call: TRBV7-9; clone_size: many; j_call: TRBJ1-5; cdr3_aa: CASSLDLGGDQPQHF
v_call: TRBV10-3; clone_size: many; j_call: TRBJ2-5; cdr3_aa: CAISESATPAETQYF
v_call: TRBV20-1; clone_size: many; j_call: TRBJ2-3; cdr3_aa: CSASVGGSGVSGQYF
v_call: TRBV12-3/TRBV12-4; clone_size: many; j_call: TRBJ1-1; cdr3_aa: CASSLRGLGTEAFF
v_call: TRBV9; clone_size: many; j_call: TRBJ1-1; cdr3_aa: CASSVDSQSTEAFF
v_call: TRBV7-8; clone_size: many; j_call: TRBJ2-1; cdr3_aa: CASSAGVNNEQFF
v_call: TRBV25-1; clone_size: .; j_call: TRBJ2-2; cdr3_aa: CASSDDRGSGELFF
v_call: TRBV10-2; clone_size: many; j_call: TRBJ1-5; cdr3_aa: CASNPDRGIGQPQHF
v_call: TRBV5-1; clone_size: many; j_call: TRBJ2-5; cdr3_aa: CASSLVGTRDETQYF
v_call: TRBV18; clone_size: few; j_call: TRBJ1-5; cdr3_aa: CASSPGQGDSNQPQHF
v_call: TRBV9; clone_size: many; j_call: TRBJ2-1; cdr3_aa: CASSVVASGRTPYNEQFF
v_call: TRBV12-3/TRBV12-4; clone_size: many; j_call: TRBJ1-2; cdr3_aa: CASSLAGYGYTF
v_call: TRBV20-1; clone_size: .; j_call: TRBJ2-7; cdr3_aa: CSASPVGQGPYEQYF
v_call: TRBV9; clone_size: many; j_call: TRBJ1-1; cdr3_aa: CASSVGPHTEAFF
v_call: TRBV29-1; clone_size: many; j_call: TRBJ2-5; cdr3_aa: CSVVRGEETQYF
v_call: TRBV4-1; clone_size: few; j_call: TRBJ1-2; cdr3_aa: CASSQDRTALGGYTF
v_call: TRBV27; clone_size: few; j_call: TRBJ2-2; cdr3_aa: CALRRARRTIPNTGELFF
v_call: TRBV7-2; clone_size: many; j_call: TRBJ2-7; cdr3_aa: CASSLQGQVFYEQYF
v_call: TRBV27; clone_size: few; j_call: TRBJ2-3; cdr3_aa: CASSQSHSTDTQYF
v_call: TRBV6-1; clone_size: many; j_call: TRBJ2-1; cdr3_aa: CASSGNPGQGQTSSYNEQFF
v_call: TRBV12-3/TRBV12-4; clone_size: many; j_call: TRBJ2-1; cdr3_aa: CASRPSGGVLDHEQFF
v_call: TRBV2; clone_size: .; j_call: TRBJ2-3; cdr3_aa: CASSAPGTDTTDTQYF
v_call: TRBV18; clone_size: many; j_call: TRBJ2-2; cdr3_aa: CASSPYRDTTTGELFF
v_call: TRBV7-2; clone_size: .; j_call: TRBJ2-7; cdr3_aa: CASRGVTYEQYF
v_call: TRBV10-1; clone_size: many; j_call: TRBJ1-3; cdr3_aa: CASSPTDREDTIYF
v_call: TRBV4-3; clone_size: many; j_call: TRBJ2-3; cdr3_aa: CASSLSGLGDTDTQYF
v_call: TRBV4-1; clone_size: many; j_call: TRBJ2-7; cdr3_aa: CASSQDRNGPYEQYF
v_call: TRBV5-4; clone_size: .; j_call: TRBJ2-1; cdr3_aa: CASSLSLAGGSEQFF
v_call: TRBV4-3; clone_size: many; j_call: TRBJ2-7; cdr3_aa: CASSQDLDRDYEQYF
v_call: TRBV2; clone_size: once; j_call: TRBJ1-6; cdr3_aa: CASNMRGPNSPLHF
v_call: TRBV2; clone_size: .; j_call: TRBJ2-5; cdr3_aa: CASSVRGETQYF
v_call: TRBV12-3/TRBV12-4; clone_size: .; j_call: TRBJ2-5; cdr3_aa: CASSFGSGAETQYF
v_call: TRBV5-4; clone_size: .; j_call: TRBJ1-3; cdr3_aa: CASSLEQAQNTIYF
v_call: TRBV13; clone_size: few; j_call: TRBJ1-3; cdr3_aa: CASSLGRAFSGNTIYF
v_call: TRBV15; clone_size: many; j_call: TRBJ2-7; cdr3_aa: CATSRDKTGLNSYEQYF
v_call: TRBV10-3; clone_size: many; j_call: TRBJ2-7; cdr3_aa: CASRTSAYEQYF